The entry that follows covers one TCR beta chain sequence. Its specificity is not known. This specimen comes from a study of shared clonotypes between healthy human individuals. Study overall: Donors were a couple of women and three men aged 18 to 49.

The data were produced by immunoSEQ multiplex PCR, yet TCRdb's version contains in-frame clones alone and is incomplete. The sample contains approximately 2,000,000 clones, approximately 90% of which appear only once. Study conclusions and caveats: The generation probabilities recorded for non-shared clonotypes fell below those of clonotypes shared by all four donors.

Sequencing used naive CD4+ T cells from PBMCs. Subset here: CD45RA+ positively selected. The receptor's source is a man aged 18 to 29 in good health. Some clones in this sample may be carry-over from other donors' samples.

The CDR3 sequence: CASSLAGLGRKIAEAFF. CDR3 sequence (DNA): TGTGCCAGCAGCTTAGCGGGTCTGGGACGGAAGATTGCTGAAGCTTTCTTT. The V and J genes are TRBV11-2 and TRBJ1-1, with TRBD1 as a possible D gene (5 bases). The germline CDR1 and CDR2 sequences are SGHAT and FQNNGV. The CDR3 runs to 17 residues. V was trimmed by 1 base and J by 6 bases, leaving 21 bases between them. Filled out from reference TRBV11-2 and TRBJ1-1, the complete variable domain reads EAGVAQSPRYKIIEKRQSVAFWCNPISGHATLYWYQQILGQGPKLLIQFQNNGVVDDSQLPKDRFSAERLKGVDSTLKIQPAKLEDSAVYLCASSLAGLGRKIAEAFFGQGTRLTVV.